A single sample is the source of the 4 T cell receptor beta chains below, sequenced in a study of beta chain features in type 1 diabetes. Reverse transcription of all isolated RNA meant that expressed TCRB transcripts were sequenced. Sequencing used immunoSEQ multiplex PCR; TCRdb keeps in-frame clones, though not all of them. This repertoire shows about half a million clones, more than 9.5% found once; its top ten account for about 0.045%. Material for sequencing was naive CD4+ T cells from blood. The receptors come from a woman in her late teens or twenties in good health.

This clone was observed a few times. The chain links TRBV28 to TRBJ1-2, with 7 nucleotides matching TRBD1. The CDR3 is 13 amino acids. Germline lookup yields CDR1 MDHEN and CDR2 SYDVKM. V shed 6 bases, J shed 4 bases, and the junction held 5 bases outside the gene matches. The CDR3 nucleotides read TGTGCCAGCAGGAGGACAGGAACCTATGGCTACACCTTC. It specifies CASRRTGTYGYTF.

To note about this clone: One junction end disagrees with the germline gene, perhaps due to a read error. This CDR3 is CTSSAGQPNYGYTF. The CDR3 region has the DNA TGTACCAGCAGCGCGGGACAGCCTAACTATGGCTACACCTTC. V usage is TRBV9 and J usage is TRBJ1-2, with 7 bases identical to TRBD1. The CDR3 is 14 amino acids. In germline, CDR1 is SGDLS, CDR2 YYNGEE.

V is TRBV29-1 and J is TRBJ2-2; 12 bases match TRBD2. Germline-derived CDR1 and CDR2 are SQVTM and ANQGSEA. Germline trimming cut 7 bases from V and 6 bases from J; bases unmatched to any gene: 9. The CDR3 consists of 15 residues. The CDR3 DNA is TGCAGCGCGAGGATGAGACTAGCGGGGGCCGGGGAGCTGTTTTTT. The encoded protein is CSARMRLAGAGELFF.

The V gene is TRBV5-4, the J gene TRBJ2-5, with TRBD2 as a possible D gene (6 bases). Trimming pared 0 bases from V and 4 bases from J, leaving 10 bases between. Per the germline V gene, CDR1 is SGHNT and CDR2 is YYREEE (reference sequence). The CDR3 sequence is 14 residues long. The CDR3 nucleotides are TGTGCCAGCAGCTTGGGAGGAGGGCGAGAGACCCAGTACTTC. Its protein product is CASSLGGGRETQYF. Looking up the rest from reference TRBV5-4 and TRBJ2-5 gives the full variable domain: ETGVTQSPTHLIKTRGQQVTLRCSSQSGHNTVSWYQQALGQGPQFIFQYYREEENGRGNFPPRFSGLQFPNYSSELNVNALELDDSALYLCASSLGGGRETQYFGPGTRLLVL.